Each of the 17 T cell receptor beta chains below was sequenced from the same sample in a study of T cells in Graves' hyperthyroidism and ophthalmopathy. TCR beta CDR3 sequences were amplified from RNA transcripts. The study used the HTBI primer set for a first-round RT-PCR of the TCR CDR3. TCRdb itself ran the multiplex PCR reads through MiXCR, one entry per CDR3 protein. The table has some 510,000 distinct CDR3 sequences, around 21% seen once. Sequencing input: blood. The receptors here all came from a man younger than 35 with Graves' hyperthyroidism.

This clonotype was picked up a small number of times. V is TRBV10-3 and J is TRBJ2-4; D remains unclear. V was pared by 7 bases and J by 1 base, with 11 bases between. The CDR3 is 14 amino acids. Germline V gene data show CDR1 as ENHRY and CDR2 as SYGVKD. CDR3 coding DNA: TGTGCCATCACTCCCCAAGGGGCCAAAAACATTCAGTACTTC. This gives the protein CAITPQGAKNIQYF.

As concerns this clonotype: This CDR3 is missing its conserved last phenylalanine or tryptophan, likely due to a read error. This rearrangement joins TRBV4-1 to TRBJ1-2, with 8 bases identical to TRBD1. This CDR3 has 15 amino acids. J was trimmed by 5 bases and V by 4 bases; bases with no gene match: 9. Germline CDR1 is MGHRA and CDR2 is YSYEKL. The CDR3 spells CASSPLTGDLYGYTV. The CDR3 nucleotides read TGCGCCAGCAGCCCCCTGACAGGGGACTTATATGGCTACACCGTC.

This clonotype was recorded at least ten times. The chain combines TRBV30 with TRBJ1-5; D gene unclear. Germline CDR1 and CDR2: GTSNPN and SVGIG (reference sequence). V was pared by 3 bases and J by 5 bases, with 11 bases between. The CDR3 loop spans 13 amino acids. CDR3 in amino acids: CAWSPGPHQPQHF. The CDR3 DNA is TGTGCCTGGAGCCCTGGCCCTCATCAGCCCCAGCATTTT.

Only a few counts were recorded for this clonotype. A much larger clone differs from this one at a single base, so this may be a read error. The chain recombines TRBV7-9 with TRBJ1-1; TRBD1 might be the D (5 bases). The CDR3 is 14 residues long. Germline V gene lookup returns CDR1 SEHNR and CDR2 FQNEAQ (reference sequence). CDR3 sequence (DNA): TGTGCCAGCACCCCCCGAGAGGGTGGGACTGAAGCTTGCTTT. Its translation: CASTPREGGTEACF.

The rearrangement links TRBV15 to TRBJ2-5, with 8 bases that match TRBD2. The germline CDR1 and CDR2 sequences are LNHNV and YYDKDF (reference sequence). The junction had 4 bases not matched to a gene; V was cut back by 0 bases and J by 4 bases. This CDR3 contains 15 residues. The CDR3 bases are TGTGCCACCAGCAGAGAGGAGCGGGGGAGAGAGACCCAGTACTTC. Translation gives CATSREERGRETQYF.

This rearrangement joins TRBV9 to TRBJ1-3, with a possible D match to TRBD1 (6 bases). Trimming removed 0 bases at V and 3 bases at J, with 31 bases between. Germline V gives CDR1 SGDLS, CDR2 YYNGEE. The CDR3 has 22 amino acids. For the CDR3, the DNA is TGTGCCAGCAGCGTAGCCCCCTCAACGACAGGCCACTGGGCTGAAGTTGGAAACACCATATATTTT. This translates into CASSVAPSTTGHWAEVGNTIYF. Looking up the rest from reference TRBV9 and TRBJ1-3 gives the full variable domain: DSGVTQTPKHLITATGQRVTLRCSPRSGDLSVYWYQQSLDQGLQFLIQYYNGEERAKGNILERFSAQQFPDLHSELNLSSLELGDSALYFCASSVAPSTTGHWAEVGNTIYFGEGSWLTVV.

This clonotype was detected many times. The V and J genes are TRBV19 and TRBJ2-7, with 9 bases that match TRBD1. Looked up from germline, CDR1 is LNHDA and CDR2 is SQIVND (reference sequence). With V trimmed by 9 bases and J by 7 bases, 13 bases remained unmatched. The CDR3 contains 14 residues. The CDR3 DNA reads as TGTGCCAGCGTTCCGGGACAGGGCCCCTGGGAGCAGTACTTC. It yields the protein CASVPGQGPWEQYF.

This clonotype was seen a single time. The chain uses TRBV12-3 or TRBV12-4 and TRBJ1-5; D gene ambiguous. V lost 3 bases and J 6 bases, leaving 15 bases between the germline ends. There are 15 residues in the CDR3. CDR3 amino acids: CASSLRTGIGQPQHF. DNA of the CDR3: TGTGCCAGCAGTTTGCGTACGGGTATCGGTCAGCCCCAGCATTTT.

In this sample, this clonotype turned up a few times. This chain links TRBV6-2 or TRBV6-3 with TRBJ2-7, with D possibly matching TRBD1 (6 bases). V was shortened by 2 bases and J by 2 bases, with 10 bases between the two germline ends. The germline V gene has CDR1 MNHEY and CDR2 SVGEGT. CDR3 length equals 14 residues. CDR3 protein: CASSYRDITYEQYF. For the CDR3, the DNA is TGTGCCAGCAGTTACCGGGACATTACCTACGAGCAGTACTTC.

This chain links TRBV12-3 or TRBV12-4 with TRBJ2-5, with D unclear. Trimming removed 2 bases at V and 5 bases at J, with 9 bases between. The CDR3 has 13 residues. This chain's CDR3 is CASSLLLWETQYF. In DNA, the CDR3 is TGTGCCAGCAGTTTACTATTGTGGGAGACCCAGTACTTC.

CDR3 in amino acids: CASSPQGTAITGELFF. In DNA form, the CDR3 reads TGCGCCAGCAGCCCGCAGGGGACAGCCATCACCGGGGAGCTGTTTTTT. The chain carries TRBV5-1 and TRBJ2-2; 7 nucleotides match TRBD1. Germline assignment: CDR1 SGHRS and CDR2 YFSETQ. The V segment lost 4 bases and the J segment 4 bases; nucleotides outside the gene matches: 10. The CDR3 sequence is 16 residues long.

This clonotype was recorded many times. The CDR3 sequence: CASRSPTPNSPLHF. The CDR3 coding sequence is TGTGCCAGCAGATCTCCAACACCAAATTCACCCCTCCACTTT. The genes are TRBV27 and TRBJ1-6; D is uncertain. From germline, CDR1 is MNHEY and CDR2 SMNVEV (reference sequence). The V gene lost 6 bases and the J gene lost 7 bases, with 13 bases spanning the gap. The CDR3 runs 14 residues.

A remark on this clonotype: One base away lies a much larger clone, so this may be a sequencing read error. The chain recombines TRBV9 with TRBJ1-5; D is unclear. The V end lost 4 bases, the J end lost 7 bases, and 15 bases lay between the germline ends. The CDR3 has 14 amino acids. The germline CDR1 and CDR2 sequences are SGDLS and YYNGEE. The CDR3 DNA reads TGTGCCAGCAGCTCAGATTCGGGGAGGCAGCCCCAGCATTTT. Translation: CASSSDSGRQPQHF.

This clonotype was observed a few times. A clone one base away is much larger, so this may be a read error. This rearrangement joins TRBV6-4 to TRBJ2-5; TRBD1 matches at 8 bases. There are 13 residues in the CDR3. Per germline, CDR1 MRHNA and CDR2 SNTAGT. The CDR3 protein is CASSRTGKETKYF. CDR3 nucleotides: TGTGCCAGCAGTCGGACAGGGAAGGAGACCAAGTACTTC.

In this sample, this clonotype turned up many times. The rearrangement links TRBV30 to TRBJ1-5; D is ambiguous. Deletions cut 2 bases from V and 2 bases from J, with 7 bases between. The CDR3 is made up of 13 amino acids. Germline V gene lookup returns CDR1 GTSNPN and CDR2 SVGIG (reference sequence). The CDR3 DNA sequence: TGTGCCTGGAGTCCCTCGGGCAATCAGCCCCAGCATTTT. Translation: CAWSPSGNQPQHF.

This clonotype has only a few counts. This rearrangement joins TRBV3-1 to TRBJ2-2, with 15 bases that match TRBD2. From germline, CDR1 is LGHDT and CDR2 YNNKEL (reference sequence). CDR3 length: 22 amino acids. V gave up 4 bases and J gave up 1 base; unmatched junction bases: 16. This chain's CDR3 is CASSPWGAPGLAGGGNTGELFF. DNA for the CDR3: TGTGCCAGCAGCCCTTGGGGAGCACCGGGACTAGCGGGGGGAGGGAACACCGGGGAGCTGTTTTTT.

This clonotype was recorded at least ten times. The genes are TRBV9 and TRBJ1-2; D not resolved. V was shortened by 3 bases and J by 1 base, with 10 bases between the two germline ends. CDR1 and CDR2 (germline): SGDLS, YYNGEE. The CDR3 covers 14 residues. CDR3 DNA: TGTGCCAGCAGCGCCTCGGGCGGTAACTATGGCTACACCTTC. It encodes CASSASGGNYGYTF.